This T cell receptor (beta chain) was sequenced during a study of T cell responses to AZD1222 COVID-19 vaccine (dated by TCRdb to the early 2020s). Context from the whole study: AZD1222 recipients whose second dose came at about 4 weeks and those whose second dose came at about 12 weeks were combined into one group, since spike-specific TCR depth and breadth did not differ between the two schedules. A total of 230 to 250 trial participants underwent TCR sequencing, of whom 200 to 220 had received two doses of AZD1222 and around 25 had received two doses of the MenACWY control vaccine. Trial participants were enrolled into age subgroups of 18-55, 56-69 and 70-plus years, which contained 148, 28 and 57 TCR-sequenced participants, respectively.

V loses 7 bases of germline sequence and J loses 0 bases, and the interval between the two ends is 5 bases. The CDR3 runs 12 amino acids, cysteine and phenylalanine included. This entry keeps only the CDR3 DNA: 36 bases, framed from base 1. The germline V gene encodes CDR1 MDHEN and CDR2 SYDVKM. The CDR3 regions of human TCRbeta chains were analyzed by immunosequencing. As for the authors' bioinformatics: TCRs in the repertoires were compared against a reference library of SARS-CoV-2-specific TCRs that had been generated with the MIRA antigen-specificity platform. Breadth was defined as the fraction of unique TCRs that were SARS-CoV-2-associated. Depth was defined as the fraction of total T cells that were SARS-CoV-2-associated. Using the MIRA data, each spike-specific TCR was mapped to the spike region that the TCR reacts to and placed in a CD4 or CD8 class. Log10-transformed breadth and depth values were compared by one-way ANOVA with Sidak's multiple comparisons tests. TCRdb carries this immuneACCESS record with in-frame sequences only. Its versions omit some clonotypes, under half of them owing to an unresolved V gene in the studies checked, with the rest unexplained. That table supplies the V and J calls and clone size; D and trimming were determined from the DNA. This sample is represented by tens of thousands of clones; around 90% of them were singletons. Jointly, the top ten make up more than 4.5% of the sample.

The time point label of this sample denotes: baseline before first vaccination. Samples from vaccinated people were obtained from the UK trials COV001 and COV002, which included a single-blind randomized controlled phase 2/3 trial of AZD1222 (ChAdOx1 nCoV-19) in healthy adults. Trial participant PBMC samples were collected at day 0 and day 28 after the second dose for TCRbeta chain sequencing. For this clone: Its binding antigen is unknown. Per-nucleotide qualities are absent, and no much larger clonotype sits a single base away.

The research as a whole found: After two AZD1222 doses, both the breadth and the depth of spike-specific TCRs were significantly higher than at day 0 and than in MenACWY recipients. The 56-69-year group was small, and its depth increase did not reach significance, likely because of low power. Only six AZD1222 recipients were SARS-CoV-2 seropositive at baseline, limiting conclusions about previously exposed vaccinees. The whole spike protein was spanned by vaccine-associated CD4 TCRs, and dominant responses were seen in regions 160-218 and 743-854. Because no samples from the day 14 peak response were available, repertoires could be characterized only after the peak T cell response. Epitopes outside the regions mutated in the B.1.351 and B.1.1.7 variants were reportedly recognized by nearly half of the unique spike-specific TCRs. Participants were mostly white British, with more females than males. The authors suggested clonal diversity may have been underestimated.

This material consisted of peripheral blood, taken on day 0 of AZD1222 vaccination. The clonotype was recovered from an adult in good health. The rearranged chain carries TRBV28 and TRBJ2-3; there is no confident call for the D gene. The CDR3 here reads CASKTSTDTQYF. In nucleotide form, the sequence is TGTGCCAGCAAAACCAGCACAGATACGCAGTATTTT.